The 15 T cell receptor beta chains below all came from one sample that was sequenced in a study of blood T cells in healthy people across ages (dated by TCRdb to between 2014 and 2017). The library was generated by 5' RACE. TCRdb records Illumina HiSeq 2500 as the sequencer. The second PCR ran for about 6 to 11 cycles and used a J-beta primer mix along with a sample-barcoded 5' primer. The public reads were reprocessed in TCRdb via fastp at Q25 and MiXCR, keeping in-frame beta chains. Each CDR3 protein gets just one entry, which takes the most common genes and DNA from the rows behind it. This sample comprises approximately 580,000 distinct CDR3 sequences, approximately 25% of them detected only once. The ten biggest clones cover 7.5% to 9% of the sample. The same data also went into a second study, on T cells of mothers and their children.

Sequenced material: blood. The source is a boy between 10 and 17 years old in good health.

This clonotype was picked up a small number of times. The germline gene is not matched at one end of the junction; a read error may be the cause. This chain uses TRBV6-1 with TRBJ1-1; D is possibly TRBD1 (6 bases). CDR1 MNHNS and CDR2 SASEGT come from the germline V gene. The CDR3 has 15 residues. The CDR3 reads CASSLLWEGGTEAFF. The CDR3 DNA reads as TGTGCCAGCAGTCTCCTATGGGAGGGGGGCACTGAAGCCTTCTTT.

This chain links TRBV7-8 with TRBJ1-6; the match to TRBD1 covers 7 bases. CDR1 is SGHVS and CDR2 is FQNEAQ in the germline V gene. After removal of 5 bases from V and 7 bases from J, the junction contained 14 bases not matched to a gene. The CDR3 is made up of 17 amino acids. The CDR3 DNA sequence: TGTGCCAGCAGCCACACGACAGGGAATGTAAGAAATTCACCCCTCCACTTT. Translation: CASSHTTGNVRNSPLHF.

This clonotype was seen a handful of times. V usage is TRBV12-3 or TRBV12-4 and J usage is TRBJ1-6; D possibly corresponds to TRBD1 (6 bases). The CDR3 has 14 residues. V was shortened by 6 bases and J by 6 bases, with 12 bases between the two germline ends. The CDR3 DNA is TGTGCCAGCAGGGAAGGACAGTTTAATTCACCCCTCCACTTT. This encodes CASREGQFNSPLHF.

This clonotype was seen only a few times. The chain recombines TRBV5-1 with TRBJ2-1; D is possibly TRBD2 (5 bases). V gave up 7 bases and J gave up 0 bases, with 14 bases separating them. The CDR3 length is 15 residues. The V gene's germline CDR1 is SGHRS and CDR2 YFSETQ. The CDR3 DNA follows: TGCGCCAGCGCACCATTTAGCGCCTCCTACAATGAGCAGTTCTTC. This gives the protein CASAPFSASYNEQFF.

Comments on this clonotype: The junction shows a germline mismatch at one end, possibly a read error. The gene calls are TRBV6-2 or TRBV6-3 and TRBJ1-5; 7 bases agree with TRBD1. This CDR3 contains 15 residues. CDR1 is MNHEY, CDR2 SVGEGT, per germline. CDR3 sequence (DNA): TGTGTCAGCAGTTTTCGACAGGGCCCCAATCAGCCCCAGCATTTT. Translating it yields CVSSFRQGPNQPQHF.

The chain couples TRBV7-2 to TRBJ2-1; 7 nucleotides match TRBD2. V dropped 6 bases and J dropped 0; count of bases not matched to a gene: 8. Germline loops: CDR1 SGHTA, CDR2 FQGNSA. The CDR3 extends over 16 amino acids. CDR3: CASRIPGGSSYNEQFF. The CDR3, as DNA: TGTGCCAGCAGGATTCCCGGCGGGAGCTCCTACAATGAGCAGTTCTTC.

The DNA of the CDR3 is TGTGCCAGCAGCCCCGGGACTAGCGGGAGGAAGGAGACCCAGTACTTC. Amino acids: CASSPGTSGRKETQYF. The chain employs TRBV7-9 and TRBJ2-5, with 15 bases that match TRBD2. Looked up from germline, CDR1 is SEHNR and CDR2 is FQNEAQ (reference sequence). Trimming took 5 bases from V and 5 from J; bases not matched to a gene: 6. The CDR3 has 16 amino acids.

CDR3 sequence (DNA): TGTGCCAGCAGTTTGACAAAGACAGGGGGAGATTTGACTGAAGCTTTCTTT. Its protein is CASSLTKTGGDLTEAFF. V is TRBV28 and J is TRBJ1-1, with 9 bases fitting TRBD1. After removal of 3 bases from V and 5 bases from J, the junction contained 13 bases not matched to a gene. The CDR3 sequence is 17 residues long. Germline V gene lookup returns CDR1 MDHEN and CDR2 SYDVKM.

A few counts support this clonotype. This may stem from a read error, because a much larger clone lies one nucleotide away. CDR3 DNA sequence: TGTGCCAGCAGTGACTCATGGACCGGGGAGCTGTTTTTT. Translating gives CASSDSWTGELFF. The chain links TRBV6-4 to TRBJ2-2; no reliable D call. The CDR3 runs 13 residues. In germline, CDR1 is MRHNA, CDR2 SNTAGT. Trimming shortened V by 0 bases and J by 5 bases, and 4 bases separated the two germline ends.

This clonotype was seen a handful of times. V is TRBV28 and J is TRBJ2-7; D perhaps matches TRBD2 (6 bases). Between the trimmed V and J ends, which lost 4 bases and 1 base, there was a span of 14 bases. CDR1 and CDR2 from the germline V gene are MDHEN and SYDVKM. This CDR3 comprises 15 residues. The CDR3 protein is CASSSSSLASYEQYF. DNA of the CDR3: TGTGCCAGCAGTTCCTCGTCCCTAGCGTCCTACGAGCAGTACTTC.

This clonotype came up a few times. This chain connects TRBV20-1 to TRBJ2-7; D is unclear. This CDR3 is built from 11 residues. V lost 6 bases and J lost 2, with 8 bases in between. Germline values: CDR1 DFQATT, CDR2 SNEGSKA (reference sequence). The CDR3 DNA follows: TGCAGTGCCCGAAGCCCCTACGAGCAGTACTTC. Residues: CSARSPYEQYF.

This clonotype was observed a handful of times. This rearrangement joins TRBV18 to TRBJ2-3; TRBD1 or TRBD2 may be the D gene (5 bases each). V was cut by 2 bases and J by 0 bases, with 12 bases left in between. The CDR3 is made up of 16 amino acids. Per the germline V gene, CDR1 is KGHSH and CDR2 is LQKENI. The CDR3 coding sequence is TGTGCCAGCTCACCAGCCGGGGCAAGGAGCACAGATACGCAGTATTTT. This translates into CASSPAGARSTDTQYF.

This clonotype was detected a few times. The genes are TRBV7-9 and TRBJ1-1; D uncertain. The germline V and J ends were trimmed by 0 bases and 1 base, with 9 bases remaining between them. Per the germline V gene, CDR1 is SEHNR and CDR2 is FQNEAQ (reference sequence). This CDR3 is 15 amino acids long. The CDR3 loop reads CASSLARRANTEAFF. CDR3 DNA sequence: TGTGCCAGCAGCTTAGCTCGGCGGGCGAACACTGAAGCTTTCTTT.

This clonotype turned up a few times. J is TRBJ1-4 and V is TRBV20-1, with D possibly being TRBD1 (6 bases). This CDR3 region has 12 residues. The germline CDR1 and CDR2 sequences are DFQATT and SNEGSKA (reference sequence). CDR3: CLSRGQDEKLFF. The CDR3 DNA reads as TGCCTTTCCCGGGGGCAGGATGAAAAACTGTTTTTT.

This clonotype has just a few counts. V is TRBV6-6 and J is TRBJ2-7; TRBD1 matches 7 bases. V shed 5 bases and J 3 bases; nucleotides not matched to a gene: 1. From germline, CDR1 is MNHNY and CDR2 SVGAGI (reference sequence). CDR3 size: 12 residues. This chain's CDR3 is CASSGQVYEQYF. For the CDR3, the DNA is TGTGCCAGCAGTGGACAGGTCTACGAGCAGTACTTC.